Listed here is a single T cell receptor beta chain. The antigen is undetermined. The germline V and J ends were trimmed by 3 bases and 5 bases, with 16 bases remaining between them. Germline V CDR1 and CDR2: MGHRA, YSYEKL. The CDR3 totals 15 residues. These data belong to a study of cytomegalovirus exposure and HLA in healthy donors. General study results and limits: In vitro assays verified that three CMV-associated chains recognized CMV antigens specifically. Presence/absence analyses took donor sequencing depth as roughly uniform.

PCR used 60 Vbeta primers and 13 Jbeta primers. Sequenced by immunoSEQ multiplex PCR; TCRdb stores in-frame clones only, minus some. The sample includes about 120,000 clones, around 75% seen only once; the top ten take less than 9.5%. It was healthy bone marrow donors who served as donors. Specimen: PBMCs. The genes are TRBV4-1 and TRBJ1-2; weak D call: TRBD1 (5 bases). This sequence originates from a woman in her forties or fifties in good health and CMV-seropositive. Written as DNA, the CDR3 is TGCGCCAGCAGCCACGGGACGGCCGCGGGGTATGGCTACACCTTC. It yields the protein CASSHGTAAGYGYTF.